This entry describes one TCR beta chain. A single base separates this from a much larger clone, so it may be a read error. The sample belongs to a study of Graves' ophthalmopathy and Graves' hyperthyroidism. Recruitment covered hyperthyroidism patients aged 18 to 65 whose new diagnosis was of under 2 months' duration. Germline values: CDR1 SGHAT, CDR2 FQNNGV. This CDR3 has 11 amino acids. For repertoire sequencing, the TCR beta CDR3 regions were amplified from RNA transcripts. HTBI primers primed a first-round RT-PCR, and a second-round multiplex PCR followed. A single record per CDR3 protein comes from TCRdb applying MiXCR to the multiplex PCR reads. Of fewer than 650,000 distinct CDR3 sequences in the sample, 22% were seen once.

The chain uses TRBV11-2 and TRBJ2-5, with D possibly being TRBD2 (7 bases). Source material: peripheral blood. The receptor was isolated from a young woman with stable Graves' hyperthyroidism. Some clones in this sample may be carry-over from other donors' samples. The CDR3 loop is CASSGGGGQDF. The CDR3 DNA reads TGTGCCAGCAGCGGTGGGGGGGGCCAGGACTTC.